This T cell receptor beta chain was obtained from a study of cytomegalovirus exposure and HLA in healthy donors. Primers for the PCR totalled 60 Vbeta and 13 Jbeta. Some clones are missing from TCRdb's copy, which holds only in-frame ones; the method was immunoSEQ multiplex PCR. In the table there are 90,000 to 130,000 clones, over 65% of which are singletons. The sample holds a few counts of this clone. Germline V gene sequence: CDR1 MDHEN, CDR2 SYDVKM. Trimming took 3 bases from V and 2 from J, leaving 10 bases between them. The CDR3 runs to 14 residues. The sample comprised PBMCs. The gene calls are TRBV28 and TRBJ1-1; D ambiguous. The sequence was obtained from a young man in good health and CMV-seropositive. Here the CDR3 reads CASSFRQVNTEAFF. The CDR3 DNA reads as TGTGCCAGCAGTTTTCGGCAGGTCAACACTGAAGCTTTCTTT.